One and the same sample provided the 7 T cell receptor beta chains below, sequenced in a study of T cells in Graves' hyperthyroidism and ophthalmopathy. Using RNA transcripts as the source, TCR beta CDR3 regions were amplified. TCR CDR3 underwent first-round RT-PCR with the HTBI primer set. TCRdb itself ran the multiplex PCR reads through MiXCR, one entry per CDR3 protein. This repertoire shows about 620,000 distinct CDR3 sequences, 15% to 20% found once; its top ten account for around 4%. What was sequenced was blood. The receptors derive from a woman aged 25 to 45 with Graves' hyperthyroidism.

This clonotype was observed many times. CDR3 coding DNA: TGTGCCAGCGCACCTAGCGGCACAGATACGCAGTATTTT. Its protein is CASAPSGTDTQYF. The V call is TRBV28, the J call TRBJ2-3; tentatively, D is TRBD2 (6 bases). Germline V gene sequence: CDR1 MDHEN, CDR2 SYDVKM. The CDR3 is 13 amino acids. Trimming removed 8 bases at V and 1 base at J, with 10 bases between.

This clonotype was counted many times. CDR3 in DNA: TGTGCCAGCGGGGAGGGTTCGCCAGCCAAAAACATTCAGTACTTC. Its translation: CASGEGSPAKNIQYF. This rearrangement joins TRBV28 to TRBJ2-4; 7 nucleotides match TRBD2. The CDR3 is 15 residues long. Germline V gene data show CDR1 as MDHEN and CDR2 as SYDVKM. V lost 8 bases and J lost 0; bases outside the gene matches: 7.

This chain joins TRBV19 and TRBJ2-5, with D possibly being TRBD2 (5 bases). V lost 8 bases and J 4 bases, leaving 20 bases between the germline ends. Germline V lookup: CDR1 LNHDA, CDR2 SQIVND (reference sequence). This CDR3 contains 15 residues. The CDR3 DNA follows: TGTGCCAGTGGGGAGCCCGGAAGGCCGGGAGAGACCCAGTACTTC. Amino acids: CASGEPGRPGETQYF.

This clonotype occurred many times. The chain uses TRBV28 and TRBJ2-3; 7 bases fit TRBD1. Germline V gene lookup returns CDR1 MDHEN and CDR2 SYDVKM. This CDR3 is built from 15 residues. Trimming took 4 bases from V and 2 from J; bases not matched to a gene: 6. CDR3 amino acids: CASSSDRVLTDTQYF. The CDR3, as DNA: TGTGCCAGCAGTTCCGACAGGGTCCTCACAGATACGCAGTATTTT.

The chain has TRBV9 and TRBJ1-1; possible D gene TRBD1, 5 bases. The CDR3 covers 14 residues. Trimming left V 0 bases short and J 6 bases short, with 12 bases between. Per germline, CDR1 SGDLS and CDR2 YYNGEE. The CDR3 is CASSVVSGTAEAFF. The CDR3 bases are TGTGCCAGCAGCGTAGTGTCCGGGACGGCTGAAGCTTTCTTT.

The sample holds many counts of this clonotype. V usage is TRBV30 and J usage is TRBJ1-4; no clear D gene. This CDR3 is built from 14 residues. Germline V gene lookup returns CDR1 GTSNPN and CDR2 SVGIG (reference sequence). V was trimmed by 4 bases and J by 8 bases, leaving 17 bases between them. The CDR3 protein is CAWNLGVAIEKLFF. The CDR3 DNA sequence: TGTGCCTGGAACCTAGGAGTCGCGATCGAAAAACTGTTTTTT. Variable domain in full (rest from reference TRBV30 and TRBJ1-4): SQTIHQWPATLVQPVGSPLSLECTVEGTSNPNLYWYRQAAGRGLQLLFYSVGIGQISSEVPQNLSASRPQDRQFILSSKKLLLSDSGFYLCAWNLGVAIEKLFFGSGTQLSVL.

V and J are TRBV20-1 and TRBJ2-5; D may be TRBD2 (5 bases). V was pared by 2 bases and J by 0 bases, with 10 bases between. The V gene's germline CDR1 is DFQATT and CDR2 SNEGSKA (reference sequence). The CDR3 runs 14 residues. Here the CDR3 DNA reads TGCAGTGCTAGAATATCGGGGTACCAAGAGACCCAGTACTTC. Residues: CSARISGYQETQYF.